The clone carrying this TCR beta chain was recorded a few times. Its antigen is undetermined. Each diagnosis drew on symptoms, thyroxine, TRAb, thyroid ultrasound and orbital computed tomography findings. Approximately 10 ml of fresh peripheral blood supplied the PBMCs. TCR beta CDR3 regions were amplified from RNA transcripts. The HTBI primer set drove a first-round RT-PCR of the TCR CDR3. TCRdb reanalysed the multiplex PCR reads using MiXCR and keeps one entry per CDR3 protein. The table records approximately 400,000 distinct CDR3 sequences, more than 13% of them present only once. The data were taken from a study of T cells in Graves' hyperthyroidism and ophthalmopathy. Notes on the study in general: Most clonotypes that expanded in the thyroid above 0.001 also showed up in blood.

The CDR3 runs to 12 residues. In germline, CDR1 is LGHDT, CDR2 YNNKEL (reference sequence). With 3 bases removed from V and 3 bases from J, the gap between germline ends came to 6 bases. J is TRBJ2-7 and V is TRBV3-1; D is unresolved. Sequences were obtained from blood. This clonotype originated in a man between 50 and 59 years old with Graves' ophthalmopathy. The CDR3 is CASSQSFYEQYF. CDR3 DNA sequence: TGTGCCAGCAGCCAGAGCTTCTACGAGCAGTACTTC.